Below are 20 T cell receptor beta chains sequenced from a single sample in a study of shared clonotypes between healthy human individuals. The assay was immunoSEQ multiplex PCR, and TCRdb's table has in-frame clones only and misses some. The data contain 2 million to 2.5 million clones, around 93% of them singletons. Material for sequencing was naive CD4+ T cells from PBMCs. The subset denotes: CD45RA+ positively selected. These receptors originate from a man aged 18 to 29 in good health. Some clones in this sample may be carry-over from other donors' samples.

The V and J genes are TRBV29-1 and TRBJ2-5, with 9 positions matching TRBD1. Germline CDR1 and CDR2: SQVTM and ANQGSEA. This CDR3 spans 12 amino acids. V was pared by 6 bases and J by 5 bases, with 4 bases of the junction left unmatched. CDR3 amino acids: CSVSGTGETQYF. CDR3 in DNA: TGCAGCGTCTCCGGGACAGGGGAGACCCAGTACTTC.

This clone was observed a single time. The genes are TRBV7-9 and TRBJ1-2; D perhaps matches TRBD1 (6 bases). This CDR3 comprises 13 residues. The germline V gene encodes CDR1 SEHNR and CDR2 FQNEAQ (reference sequence). Trimming removed 5 bases at V and 7 bases at J, with 14 bases between. The CDR3 loop is CASSPSGAGGYTF. The CDR3 DNA follows: TGTGCCAGCAGCCCGTCGGGGGCGGGTGGCTACACCTTC.

Concerning this clone: The same CDR3 is also encoded by other DNA sequences in this sample. V gene TRBV5-1 combines with J gene TRBJ2-7; 7 bases align to TRBD1. The germline gives CDR1 SGHRS, CDR2 YFSETQ. V lost 3 bases to trimming and J lost 3 bases; unmatched junction nucleotides: 6. The CDR3 length is 14 residues. The CDR3 loop reads CASSSLTGNYEQYF. CDR3 nucleotide sequence: TGCGCCAGCAGCTCCTTGACAGGGAACTACGAGCAGTACTTC.

The chain recombines TRBV4-2 with TRBJ2-6; D call uncertain. The ends were cut back, 1 base at V and 4 bases at J, with 11 bases in the middle. This CDR3 is built from 16 residues. Germline V lookup: CDR1 LGHNA, CDR2 YNFKEQ. The CDR3 DNA reads TGTGCCAGCAGCCAAGGGGTAAGCCTCGGGGCCAACGTCCTGACTTTC. Amino acid sequence: CASSQGVSLGANVLTF.

The chain links TRBV2 to TRBJ2-4; D uncertain. This CDR3 has 15 residues. The germline CDR1 and CDR2 sequences are SNHLY and FYNNEI. V lost 3 bases and J lost 0, with 9 bases in between. The DNA of the CDR3 is TGTGCCAGCAGTGAGACGTTTCTAGCCAAAAACATTCAGTACTTC. Its protein is CASSETFLAKNIQYF.

The chain is built from TRBV7-9 and TRBJ2-3; 12 positions agree with TRBD2. The V gene end was trimmed by 11 bases and the J gene end by 4 bases; junction bases not matched to a gene: 10. CDR3 size: 15 residues. Looked up from germline, CDR1 is SEHNR and CDR2 is FQNEAQ (reference sequence). The CDR3 nucleotides are TGTGCCGGGGCCCTAGCGGGAGGGATCCCAGATACGCAGTATTTT. Translation gives CAGALAGGIPDTQYF.

The V gene is TRBV29-1, the J gene TRBJ2-3, with TRBD2 identical over 8 bases. Germline V gives CDR1 SQVTM, CDR2 ANQGSEA. The V and J ends lost 4 bases and 4 bases, in that order; junction bases with no gene match: 1. The CDR3 extends over 12 amino acids. The CDR3 bases are TGCAGCGTTGGAGCGGGGGCAGATACGCAGTATTTT. Amino acid sequence: CSVGAGADTQYF.

This chain links TRBV30 with TRBJ1-4; a possible D gene is TRBD1 (5 bases). V was pared by 0 bases and J by 7 bases, with 15 bases between. In germline, CDR1 is GTSNPN, CDR2 SVGIG (reference sequence). The length of the CDR3 is 15 residues. The CDR3 spells CAWSVRIGRGEKLFF. Here the CDR3 DNA reads TGTGCCTGGAGTGTACGAATCGGGAGGGGTGAAAAACTGTTTTTT.

The chain is built from TRBV19 and TRBJ2-1, with 8 bases fitting TRBD1. The V segment lost 4 bases and the J segment 6 bases; nucleotides outside the gene matches: 8. The CDR3 runs 15 residues. Germline CDR1 is LNHDA and CDR2 is SQIVND (reference sequence). CDR3 loop: CASSTPGGAFNEQFF. CDR3 DNA: TGTGCCAGTAGTACCCCAGGGGGCGCTTTCAATGAGCAGTTCTTC. Variable domain in full (rest from reference TRBV19 and TRBJ2-1): DGGITQSPKYLFRKEGQNVTLSCEQNLNHDAMYWYRQDPGQGLRLIYYSQIVNDFQKGDIAEGYSVSREKKESFPLTVTSAQKNPTAFYLCASSTPGGAFNEQFFGPGTRLTVL.

The chain is built from TRBV28 and TRBJ1-2; the D gene is possibly TRBD1 (6 bases). From germline, CDR1 is MDHEN and CDR2 SYDVKM. This CDR3 is built from 15 residues. V lost 2 bases, J lost 3 bases, and 13 bases lay in between. The CDR3 region has the DNA TGTGCCAGCAGTTTAAACACAGGGACGGACTATGGCTACACCTTC. Translation gives CASSLNTGTDYGYTF.

This clone was counted a single time. V and J are TRBV18 and TRBJ1-1; D might be TRBD1 (6 bases). V was shortened by 0 bases and J by 4 bases, with 12 bases between the two germline ends. Germline assignment: CDR1 KGHSH and CDR2 LQKENI. The length of the CDR3 is 15 residues. The CDR3 is CASSPPEGGGTEAFF. The CDR3 nucleotides read TGTGCCAGCTCACCACCGGAGGGGGGGGGCACTGAAGCTTTCTTT.

The genes are TRBV19 and TRBJ2-1; 9 nucleotides align to TRBD2. The CDR3 is 18 amino acids. CDR1 and CDR2 (germline): LNHDA, SQIVND (reference sequence). Germline trimming cut 4 bases from V and 7 bases from J; bases unmatched to any gene: 17. CDR3 protein: CASSKSGQSSGRWNEQFF. The CDR3 region has the DNA TGTGCCAGTAGTAAATCAGGGCAGAGTAGCGGGAGATGGAATGAGCAGTTCTTC. Filled out from reference TRBV19 and TRBJ2-1, the complete variable domain reads DGGITQSPKYLFRKEGQNVTLSCEQNLNHDAMYWYRQDPGQGLRLIYYSQIVNDFQKGDIAEGYSVSREKKESFPLTVTSAQKNPTAFYLCASSKSGQSSGRWNEQFFGPGTRLTVL.

Only one count was recorded for this clone. V and J are TRBV7-3 and TRBJ2-1; 8 nucleotides agree with TRBD1. Germline V gene data show CDR1 as SGHTA and CDR2 as FQGTGA. There are 13 residues in the CDR3. After removal of 5 bases from V and 12 bases from J, the junction contained 9 bases not matched to a gene. CDR3: CASSPGPTGGQFF. The CDR3 bases are TGTGCCAGCAGCCCCGGGCCCACAGGGGGGCAGTTCTTC.

The chain recombines TRBV5-1 with TRBJ2-5; TRBD1 matches 10 bases. In germline, CDR1 is SGHRS, CDR2 YFSETQ. The ends lost 4 bases at V and 3 bases at J; junction bases unmatched: 6. The CDR3 sequence is 15 residues long. The DNA for the CDR3 is TGCGCCAGCAGCCCGACAGGGGGCAGGGAAGAGACCCAGTACTTC. Protein: CASSPTGGREETQYF.

This chain links TRBV5-1 with TRBJ2-1; no definite D call. The length of the CDR3 is 12 residues. V was pared by 4 bases and J by 7 bases, with 9 bases between. CDR1 and CDR2 (germline): SGHRS, YFSETQ. This CDR3 reads CASSRARNEQFF. The CDR3 bases are TGCGCCAGCAGCCGTGCTAGGAATGAGCAGTTCTTC.

This chain joins TRBV9 and TRBJ2-7; the match to TRBD2 covers 13 bases. After removal of 1 base from V and 7 bases from J, the junction contained 5 bases not matched to a gene. Germline V gene lookup returns CDR1 SGDLS and CDR2 YYNGEE. CDR3 size: 15 residues. CDR3 DNA sequence: TGTGCCAGCAGCGTAACGGGACTAGCGGGATGGGAGCAGTACTTC. Translated, it gives CASSVTGLAGWEQYF.

This sequence joins TRBV11-2 and TRBJ2-2, with a weak D call TRBD2 (5 bases). The CDR3 is 16 amino acids. Germline loops: CDR1 SGHAT, CDR2 FQNNGV. The germline V and J ends were trimmed by 1 base and 5 bases, with 14 bases remaining between them. The DNA of the CDR3 is TGTGCCAGCAGCTTAGTGCGGGTCCTTGGAACCGGGGAGCTGTTTTTT. Translated: CASSLVRVLGTGELFF.

The chain employs TRBV7-9 and TRBJ2-1; maybe TRBD2 (5 bases). The CDR3 extends over 16 amino acids. V lost 2 bases and J lost 0, with 11 bases in between. Germline V CDR1 and CDR2: SEHNR, FQNEAQ (reference sequence). The CDR3 sequence is CASSLYPGSSYNEQFF. The CDR3 DNA is TGTGCCAGCAGCTTATATCCGGGGAGCTCCTACAATGAGCAGTTCTTC.

The genes are TRBV5-1 and TRBJ2-1, with TRBD2 matching over 11 bases. This CDR3 has 16 amino acids. The germline V gene encodes CDR1 SGHRS and CDR2 YFSETQ. Trimming took 2 bases from V and 9 from J; bases not matched to a gene: 10. As DNA, the CDR3 is TGCGCCAGCAGCTTTGGTAGCGGGAGGGTGTTGGGTGAGCAGTTCTTC. Residues: CASSFGSGRVLGEQFF.

Comments on this clone: The same CDR3 also results from other DNA sequences found in this sample. The gene calls are TRBV7-7 and TRBJ2-2, with D unclear. Germline V gives CDR1 SSHAT, CDR2 FNYEAQ (reference sequence). The CDR3 is 12 amino acids. V was shortened by 5 bases and J by 0 bases, with 1 base between the two germline ends. The CDR3 reads CASSPNTGELFF. In nucleotides, the CDR3 is TGTGCCAGCAGCCCGAACACCGGGGAGCTGTTTTTT.